The 16 T cell receptor beta chains below come from one sample, sequenced in a study of T cell changes during pregnancy in multiple sclerosis. This table comes from immunoSEQ multiplex PCR, and its TCRdb copy is limited to in-frame clones, with some not included. The repertoire holds some 87,000 clones, 90% to 95% seen once, with roughly 1.2% in the top ten. The specimen was peripheral blood, collected in the second trimester of pregnancy. The receptors stem from a female donor with multiple sclerosis, enrolled in a pregnancy study.

J is TRBJ2-7 and V is TRBV2; 9 bases agree with TRBD2. Unmatched junction bases numbered 6, after V lost 4 bases and J lost 2 bases. The CDR3 is made up of 15 amino acids. Germline CDR1 is SNHLY and CDR2 is FYNNEI. The CDR3: CASSGPTSGPYEQYF. The CDR3 DNA sequence: TGTGCCAGCAGTGGCCCGACTAGCGGTCCCTACGAGCAGTACTTC.

CDR3 DNA: TGTGCCAGCAGCCCAGGTGCCGGGGAGCTGTTTTTT. It encodes CASSPGAGELFF. The chain couples TRBV7-7 to TRBJ2-2; D is unclear. This CDR3 has 12 amino acids. Deletions cut 5 bases from V and 6 bases from J, with 7 bases between. Germline assignment: CDR1 SSHAT and CDR2 FNYEAQ (reference sequence).

The chain has TRBV7-6 and TRBJ2-3; 8 nucleotides line up with TRBD2. This CDR3 is built from 19 residues. With V trimmed by 1 base and J by 0 bases, 12 bases remained unmatched. Germline V gene lookup returns CDR1 SGHVS and CDR2 FNYEAQ. CDR3 amino acids: CASSLEGGLASGSTDTQYF. The CDR3 region has the DNA TGTGCCAGCAGCTTAGAAGGCGGGTTGGCTAGCGGGAGCACAGATACGCAGTATTTT.

The chain combines TRBV5-1 with TRBJ2-2; a weak D match, TRBD1 (6 bases). The V and J ends lost 6 bases and 1 base respectively, with 7 bases between them. Germline assignment: CDR1 SGHRS and CDR2 YFSETQ. The CDR3 contains 13 residues. The CDR3, as DNA: TGCGCCAGCAACAGGGAGAACACCGGGGAGCTGTTTTTT. Translated, it gives CASNRENTGELFF.

The V and J genes are TRBV7-6 and TRBJ2-1; TRBD2 agrees at 8 bases. This CDR3 is 15 amino acids long. Unmatched junction bases numbered 8, after V lost 5 bases and J lost 5 bases. Germline loops: CDR1 SGHVS, CDR2 FNYEAQ. CDR3 DNA: TGTGCCAGCAGCAGCCCCAACGGGAGGGACAATGAGCAGTTCTTC. Translating gives CASSSPNGRDNEQFF.

The chain is built from TRBV27 and TRBJ2-7, with D perhaps matching TRBD1 (6 bases). Per germline, CDR1 MNHEY and CDR2 SMNVEV (reference sequence). Trimming took off 5 bases at V and 2 bases at J, with 16 bases between the two ends. The CDR3 runs to 15 residues. The chain's CDR3 is CASSKQGPVAYEQYF. CDR3 nucleotide sequence: TGTGCCAGCAGTAAACAGGGCCCCGTGGCCTACGAGCAGTACTTC.

The rearrangement links TRBV2 to TRBJ1-2; D is possibly TRBD1 (5 bases). Per the germline V gene, CDR1 is SNHLY and CDR2 is FYNNEI. The V end lost 0 bases, the J end lost 5 bases, and 19 bases lay between the germline ends. This CDR3 has 17 amino acids. The CDR3 spells CASSEAGRGLFFYGYTF. In DNA form, the CDR3 reads TGTGCCAGCAGTGAAGCCGGGAGGGGATTATTCTTTTATGGCTACACCTTC.

V gene TRBV29-1 combines with J gene TRBJ1-3, with D unclear. Per the germline V gene, CDR1 is SQVTM and CDR2 is ANQGSEA. This CDR3 comprises 13 residues. The germline V and J ends were trimmed by 4 bases and 3 bases, with 10 bases remaining between them. CDR3 bases: TGCAGCGTTGGGGAGAACAGTGGAAACACCATATATTTT. It codes for CSVGENSGNTIYF.

V is TRBV19 and J is TRBJ1-5; 8 nucleotides match TRBD1. V was pared by 4 bases and J by 5 bases, with 10 bases of the junction left unmatched. CDR3 length: 16 amino acids. Germline assignment: CDR1 LNHDA and CDR2 SQIVND (reference sequence). The CDR3 DNA sequence: TGTGCCAGTAGTACCTTCGGACAGGGCGGAGATCAGCCCCAGCATTTT. It encodes CASSTFGQGGDQPQHF.

The chain recombines TRBV6-1 with TRBJ1-1; tentatively, D is TRBD1 (6 bases). CDR1 and CDR2 (germline): MNHNS, SASEGT. The ends were cut back, 5 bases at V and 1 base at J, with 11 bases in the middle. The CDR3 runs 14 residues. The CDR3 sequence is CASSLGAWNTEAFF. CDR3 sequence (DNA): TGTGCCAGCAGTCTGGGGGCGTGGAACACTGAAGCTTTCTTT.

This clone came up once. The rearrangement uses TRBV19 and TRBJ2-2; TRBD2 matches 13 bases. J lost 4 bases, V lost 4 bases, and 6 bases had no gene match. CDR1 is LNHDA, CDR2 SQIVND, per germline (reference sequence). CDR3 length equals 17 residues. The CDR3 here is CASSSGLAGEGTGELFF. The CDR3 region has the DNA TGTGCCAGTAGTAGCGGACTAGCGGGAGAGGGCACCGGGGAGCTGTTTTTT.

This rearrangement joins TRBV7-6 to TRBJ2-1; no reliable D call. With 5 bases removed from V and 0 bases from J, the gap between germline ends came to 14 bases. CDR1 is SGHVS and CDR2 is FNYEAQ in the germline V gene. The CDR3 sequence is 16 residues long. The CDR3 is CASSPRQASSYNEQFF. The CDR3 region has the DNA TGTGCCAGCAGCCCAAGGCAGGCCAGCTCCTACAATGAGCAGTTCTTC.

The genes are TRBV29-1 and TRBJ1-3; 8 bases map to TRBD1. V lost 4 bases and J lost 4; bases outside the gene matches: 6. Germline V gives CDR1 SQVTM, CDR2 ANQGSEA. This CDR3 is built from 14 residues. CDR3 residues: CSVAHRGSGNTIYF. The CDR3 DNA follows: TGCAGCGTTGCGCACAGGGGGTCCGGAAACACCATATATTTT.

The chain employs TRBV4-1 and TRBJ2-3; tentatively, D is TRBD2 (5 bases). CDR3 length: 17 amino acids. Germline CDR1 and CDR2: MGHRA and YSYEKL. V was shortened by 2 bases and J by 0 bases, with 15 bases between the two germline ends. The CDR3 reads CASSQPRARTSTDTQYF. CDR3 bases: TGCGCCAGCAGCCAACCAAGGGCACGGACTAGCACAGATACGCAGTATTTT.

The chain has TRBV6-5 and TRBJ1-1; D is ambiguous. Germline CDR1 is MNHEY and CDR2 is SVGAGI. The CDR3 totals 12 residues. V dropped 4 bases and J dropped 6 bases, with 9 bases sitting between them. Here the CDR3 DNA reads TGTGCCAGCAGTTCGGTAACTGCTGAAGCTTTCTTT. Its protein is CASSSVTAEAFF.

The chain joins TRBV14 to TRBJ2-1, with TRBD2 matching 12 bases. The V gene end was trimmed by 3 bases and the J gene end by 0 bases; junction bases not matched to a gene: 3. Germline CDR1 reads SGHDN; CDR2 reads FVKESK. This CDR3 has 17 amino acids. DNA for the CDR3: TGTGCCAGCAGCCATGGACTAGCGGGATTCTCCTACAATGAGCAGTTCTTC. Amino acids: CASSHGLAGFSYNEQFF.